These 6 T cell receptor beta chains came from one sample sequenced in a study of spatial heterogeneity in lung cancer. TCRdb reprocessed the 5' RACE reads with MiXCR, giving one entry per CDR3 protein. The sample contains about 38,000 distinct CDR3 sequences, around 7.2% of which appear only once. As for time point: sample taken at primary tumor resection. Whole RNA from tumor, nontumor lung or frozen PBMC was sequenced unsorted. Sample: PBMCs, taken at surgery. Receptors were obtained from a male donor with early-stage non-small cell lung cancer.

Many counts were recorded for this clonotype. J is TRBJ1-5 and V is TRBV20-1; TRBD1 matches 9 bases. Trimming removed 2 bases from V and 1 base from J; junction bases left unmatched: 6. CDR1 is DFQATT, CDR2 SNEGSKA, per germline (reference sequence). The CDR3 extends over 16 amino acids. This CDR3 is CSARRQGGLSNQPQHF. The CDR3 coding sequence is TGCAGTGCTAGACGACAGGGGGGACTCAGCAATCAGCCCCAGCATTTT.

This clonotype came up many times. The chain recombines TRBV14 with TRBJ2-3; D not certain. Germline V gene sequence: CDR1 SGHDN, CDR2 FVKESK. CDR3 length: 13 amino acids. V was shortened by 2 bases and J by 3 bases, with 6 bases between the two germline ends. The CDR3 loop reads CASSQMVTDTQYF. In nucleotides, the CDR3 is TGTGCCAGCAGCCAAATGGTGACAGATACGCAGTATTTT.

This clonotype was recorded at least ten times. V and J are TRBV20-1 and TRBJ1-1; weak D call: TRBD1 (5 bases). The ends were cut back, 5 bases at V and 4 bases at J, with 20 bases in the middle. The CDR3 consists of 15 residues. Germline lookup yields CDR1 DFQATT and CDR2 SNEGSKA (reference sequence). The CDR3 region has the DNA TGCAGTGCTGGGGGACTTTTGCTCGGGAGCACTGAAGCTTTCTTT. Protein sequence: CSAGGLLLGSTEAFF.

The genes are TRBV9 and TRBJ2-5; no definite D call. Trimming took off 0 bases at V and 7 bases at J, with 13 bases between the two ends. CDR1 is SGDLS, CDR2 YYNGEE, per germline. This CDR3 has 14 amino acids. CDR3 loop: CASSVVESPGTQYF. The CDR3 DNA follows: TGTGCCAGCAGCGTAGTAGAATCCCCCGGGACCCAGTACTTC.

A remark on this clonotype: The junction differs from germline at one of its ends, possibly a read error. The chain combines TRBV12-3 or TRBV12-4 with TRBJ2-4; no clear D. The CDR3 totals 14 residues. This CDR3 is CANSLERAKNIQYF. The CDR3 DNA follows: TGTGCCAACAGTTTGGAGAGGGCCAAAAACATTCAGTACTTC.

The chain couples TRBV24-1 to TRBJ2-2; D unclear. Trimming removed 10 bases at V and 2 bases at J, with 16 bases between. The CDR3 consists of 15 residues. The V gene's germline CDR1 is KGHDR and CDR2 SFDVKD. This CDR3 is CATSAPVGNTGELFF. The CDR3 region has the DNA TGTGCCACTTCGGCTCCGGTGGGTAACACCGGGGAGCTGTTTTTT.